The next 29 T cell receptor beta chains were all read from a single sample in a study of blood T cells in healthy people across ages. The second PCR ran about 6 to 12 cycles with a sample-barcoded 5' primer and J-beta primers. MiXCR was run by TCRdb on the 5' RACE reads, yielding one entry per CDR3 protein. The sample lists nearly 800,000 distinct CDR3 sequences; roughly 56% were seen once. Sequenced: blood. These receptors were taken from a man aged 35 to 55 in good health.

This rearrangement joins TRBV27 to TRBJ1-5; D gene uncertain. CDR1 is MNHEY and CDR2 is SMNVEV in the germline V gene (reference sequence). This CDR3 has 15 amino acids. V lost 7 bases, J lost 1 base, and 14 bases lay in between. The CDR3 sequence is CASTAVSASNQPQHF. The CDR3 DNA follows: TGTGCCAGCACAGCCGTAAGCGCCAGCAATCAGCCCCAGCATTTT.

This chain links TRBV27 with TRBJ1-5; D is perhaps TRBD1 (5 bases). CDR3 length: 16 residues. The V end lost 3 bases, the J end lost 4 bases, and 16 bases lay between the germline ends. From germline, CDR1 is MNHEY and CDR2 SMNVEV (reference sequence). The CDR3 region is CASSFVGQGGNQPQHF. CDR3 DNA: TGTGCCAGCAGTTTTGTGGGGCAGGGCGGGAATCAGCCCCAGCATTTT.

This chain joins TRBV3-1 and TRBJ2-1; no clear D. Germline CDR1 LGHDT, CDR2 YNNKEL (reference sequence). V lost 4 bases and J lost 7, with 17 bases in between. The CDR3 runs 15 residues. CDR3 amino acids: CASSLTKGMRNEQFF. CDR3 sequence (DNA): TGTGCCAGCAGCCTCACGAAGGGTATGCGGAATGAGCAGTTCTTC.

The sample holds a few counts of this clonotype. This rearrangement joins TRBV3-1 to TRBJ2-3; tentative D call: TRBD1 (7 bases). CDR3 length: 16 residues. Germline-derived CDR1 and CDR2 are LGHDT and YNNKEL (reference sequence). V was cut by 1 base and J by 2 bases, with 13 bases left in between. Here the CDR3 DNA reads TGTGCCAGCAGCCAAGGGACAGGACTACCCACAGATACGCAGTATTTT. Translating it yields CASSQGTGLPTDTQYF.

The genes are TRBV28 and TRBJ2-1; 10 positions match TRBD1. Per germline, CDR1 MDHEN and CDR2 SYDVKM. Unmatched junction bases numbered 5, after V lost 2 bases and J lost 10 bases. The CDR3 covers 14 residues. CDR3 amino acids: CASSLTGTGDEQFF. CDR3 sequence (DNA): TGTGCCAGCAGTTTAACCGGGACAGGGGACGAGCAGTTCTTC.

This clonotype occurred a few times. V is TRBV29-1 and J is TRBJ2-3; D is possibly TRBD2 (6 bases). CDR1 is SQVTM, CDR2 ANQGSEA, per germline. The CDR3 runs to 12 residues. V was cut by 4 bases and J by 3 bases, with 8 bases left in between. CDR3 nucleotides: TGCAGCGTTGTTCGGGGGACAGATACGCAGTATTTT. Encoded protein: CSVVRGTDTQYF.

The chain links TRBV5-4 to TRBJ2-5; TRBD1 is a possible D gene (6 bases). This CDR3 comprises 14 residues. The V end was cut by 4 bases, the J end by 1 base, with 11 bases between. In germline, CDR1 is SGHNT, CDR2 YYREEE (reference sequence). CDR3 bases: TGTGCCAGCAGCCCCGACAGGACCCAAGAGACCCAGTACTTC. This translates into CASSPDRTQETQYF.

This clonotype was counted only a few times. CDR3: CASSSIGFSDEEAFF. CDR3 bases: TGTGCCAGCAGCTCGATAGGGTTTTCCGATGAGGAAGCTTTCTTT. The chain recombines TRBV5-6 with TRBJ1-1; the D is unclear. The length of the CDR3 is 15 residues. V was clipped by 3 bases and J by 8 bases, with 20 bases between them. Germline V gives CDR1 SGHDT, CDR2 YYEEEE. Filled out from reference TRBV5-6 and TRBJ1-1, the complete variable domain reads DAGVTQSPTHLIKTRGQQVTLRCSPKSGHDTVSWYQQALGQGPQFIFQYYEEEERQRGNFPDRFSGHQFPNYSSELNVNALLLGDSALYLCASSSIGFSDEEAFFGQGTRLTVV.

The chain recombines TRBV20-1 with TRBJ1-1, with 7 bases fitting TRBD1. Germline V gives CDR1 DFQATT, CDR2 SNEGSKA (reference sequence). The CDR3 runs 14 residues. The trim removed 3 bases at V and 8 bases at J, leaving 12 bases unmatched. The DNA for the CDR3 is TGCAGTGCTAGTGACGGATCGTGGACAGGAGAAGCTTTCTTT. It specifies CSASDGSWTGEAFF.

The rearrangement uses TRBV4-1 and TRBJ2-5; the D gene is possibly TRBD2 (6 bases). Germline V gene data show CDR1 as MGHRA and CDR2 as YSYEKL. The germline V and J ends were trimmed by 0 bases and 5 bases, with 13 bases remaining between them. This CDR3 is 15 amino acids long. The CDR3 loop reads CASSQEASVQETQYF. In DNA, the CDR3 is TGCGCCAGCAGCCAAGAGGCTAGCGTTCAGGAGACCCAGTACTTC.

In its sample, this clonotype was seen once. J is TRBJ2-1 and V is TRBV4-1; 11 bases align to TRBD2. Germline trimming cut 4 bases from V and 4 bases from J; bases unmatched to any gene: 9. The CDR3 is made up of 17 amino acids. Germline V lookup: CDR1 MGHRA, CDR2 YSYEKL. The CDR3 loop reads CASSPRGTSGAYNEQFF. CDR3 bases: TGCGCCAGCAGCCCCCGGGGGACTAGCGGAGCTTACAATGAGCAGTTCTTC.

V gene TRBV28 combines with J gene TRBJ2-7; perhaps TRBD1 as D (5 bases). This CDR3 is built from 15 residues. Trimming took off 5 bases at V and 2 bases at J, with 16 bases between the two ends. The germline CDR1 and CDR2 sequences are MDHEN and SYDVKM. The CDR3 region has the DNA TGTGCCAGCAGTCTAAGGGGTCCTCCGGCCTACGAGCAGTACTTC. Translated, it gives CASSLRGPPAYEQYF. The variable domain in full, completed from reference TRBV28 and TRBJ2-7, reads DVKVTQSSRYLVKRTGEKVFLECVQDMDHENMFWYRQDPGLGLRLIYFSYDVKMKEKGDIPEGYSVSREKKERFSLILESASTNQTSMYLCASSLRGPPAYEQYFGPGTRLTVT.

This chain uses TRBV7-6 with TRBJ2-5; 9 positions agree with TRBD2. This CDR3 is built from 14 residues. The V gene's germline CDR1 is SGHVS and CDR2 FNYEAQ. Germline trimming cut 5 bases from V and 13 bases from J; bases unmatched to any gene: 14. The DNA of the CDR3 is TGTGCCAGCAGCGTATTAGCGGGAGTCAACGAGCGGTACTTC. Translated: CASSVLAGVNERYF.

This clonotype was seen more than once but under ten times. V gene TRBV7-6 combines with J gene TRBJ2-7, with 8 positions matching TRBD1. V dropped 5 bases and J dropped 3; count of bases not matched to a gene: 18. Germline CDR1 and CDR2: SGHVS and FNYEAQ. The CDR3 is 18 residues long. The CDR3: CASSRSPIDRGRFYEQYF. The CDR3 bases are TGTGCCAGCAGCAGAAGCCCCATCGACAGGGGCCGATTCTACGAGCAGTACTTC.

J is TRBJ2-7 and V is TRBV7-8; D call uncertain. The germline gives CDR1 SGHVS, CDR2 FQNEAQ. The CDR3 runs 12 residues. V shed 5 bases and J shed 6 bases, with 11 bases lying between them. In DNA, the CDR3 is TGTGCCAGCAGCCATTCCTCCGGCGAGCAGTACTTC. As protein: CASSHSSGEQYF.

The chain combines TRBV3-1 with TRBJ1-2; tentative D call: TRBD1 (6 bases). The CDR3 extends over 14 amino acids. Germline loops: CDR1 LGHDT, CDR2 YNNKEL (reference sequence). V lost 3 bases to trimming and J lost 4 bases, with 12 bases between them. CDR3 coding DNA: TGTGCCAGCAGCCATCCAGGGGTGGGCTATGGCTACACCTTC. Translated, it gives CASSHPGVGYGYTF.

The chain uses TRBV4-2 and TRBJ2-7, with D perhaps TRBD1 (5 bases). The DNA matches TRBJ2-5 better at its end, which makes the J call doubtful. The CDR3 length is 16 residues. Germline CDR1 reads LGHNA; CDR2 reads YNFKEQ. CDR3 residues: CASSQTVASNRETQYF. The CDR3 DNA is TGTGCCAGCAGCCAGACTGTAGCCTCAAACAGGGAGACCCAGTACTTC.

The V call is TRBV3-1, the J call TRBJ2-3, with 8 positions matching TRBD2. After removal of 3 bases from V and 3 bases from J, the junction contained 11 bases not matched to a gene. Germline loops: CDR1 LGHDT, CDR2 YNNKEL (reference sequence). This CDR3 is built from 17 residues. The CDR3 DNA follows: TGTGCCAGCAGCCACGGGGGGGCCTTCACGGGTACAGATACGCAGTATTTT. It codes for CASSHGGAFTGTDTQYF.

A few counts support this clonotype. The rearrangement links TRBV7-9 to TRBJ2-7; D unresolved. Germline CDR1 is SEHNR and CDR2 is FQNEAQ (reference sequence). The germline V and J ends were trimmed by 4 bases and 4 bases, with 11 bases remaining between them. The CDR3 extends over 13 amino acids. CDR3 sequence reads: CASSYTDRYEQYF. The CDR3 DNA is TGTGCCAGCAGCTACACGGATAGGTACGAGCAGTACTTC.

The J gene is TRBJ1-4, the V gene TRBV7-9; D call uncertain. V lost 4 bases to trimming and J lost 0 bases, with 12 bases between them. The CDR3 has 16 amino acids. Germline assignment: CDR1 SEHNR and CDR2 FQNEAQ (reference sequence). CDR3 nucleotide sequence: TGTGCCAGCAGCTCTAACTTGGCAGCAACTAATGAAAAACTGTTTTTT. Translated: CASSSNLAATNEKLFF.

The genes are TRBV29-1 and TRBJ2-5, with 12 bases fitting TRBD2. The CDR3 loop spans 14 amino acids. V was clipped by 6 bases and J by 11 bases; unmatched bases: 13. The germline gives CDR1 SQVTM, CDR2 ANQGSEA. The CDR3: CSVATSGGGDEQYF. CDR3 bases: TGCAGCGTCGCGACTAGCGGGGGAGGCGATGAGCAGTACTTC.

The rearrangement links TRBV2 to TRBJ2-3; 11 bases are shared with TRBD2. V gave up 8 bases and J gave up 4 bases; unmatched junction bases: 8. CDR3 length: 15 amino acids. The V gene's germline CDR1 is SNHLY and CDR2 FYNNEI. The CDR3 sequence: CASGGTSGRPDTQYF. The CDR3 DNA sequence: TGTGCCAGCGGGGGGACTAGCGGTCGACCAGATACGCAGTATTTT.

The CDR3 DNA sequence: TGTGCCAGCAGCTTTTCGGGTCACACTGAAGCTTTCTTT. Residues: CASSFSGHTEAFF. V gene TRBV7-2 combines with J gene TRBJ1-1; D unclear. Germline assignment: CDR1 SGHTA and CDR2 FQGNSA. The V and J ends lost 3 bases and 3 bases respectively, with 8 bases between them. The CDR3 has 13 residues.

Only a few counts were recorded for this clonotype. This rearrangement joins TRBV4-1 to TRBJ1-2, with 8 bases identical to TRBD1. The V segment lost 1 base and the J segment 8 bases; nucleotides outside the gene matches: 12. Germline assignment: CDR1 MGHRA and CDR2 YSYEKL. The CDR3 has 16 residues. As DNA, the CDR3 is TGCGCCAGCAGCCAAGCGCCGGGACAGGTTTCGAGCGGCTACACCTTC. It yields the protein CASSQAPGQVSSGYTF.

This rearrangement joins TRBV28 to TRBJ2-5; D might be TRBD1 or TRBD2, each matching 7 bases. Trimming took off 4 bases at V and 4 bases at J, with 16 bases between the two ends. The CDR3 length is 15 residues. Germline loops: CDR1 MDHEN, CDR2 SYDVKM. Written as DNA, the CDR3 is TGTGCCAGCAGTTCCCAGGGGGGGAGATCAGAGACCCAGTACTTC. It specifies CASSSQGGRSETQYF.

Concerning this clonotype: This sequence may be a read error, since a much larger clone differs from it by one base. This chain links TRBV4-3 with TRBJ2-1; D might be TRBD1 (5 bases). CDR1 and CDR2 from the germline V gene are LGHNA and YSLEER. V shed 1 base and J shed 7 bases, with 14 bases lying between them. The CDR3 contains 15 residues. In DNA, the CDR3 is TGCGCCAGCAGCCAAGTCGATCCAGGGTCAAATGAGCAGTTCTTC. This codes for CASSQVDPGSNEQFF.

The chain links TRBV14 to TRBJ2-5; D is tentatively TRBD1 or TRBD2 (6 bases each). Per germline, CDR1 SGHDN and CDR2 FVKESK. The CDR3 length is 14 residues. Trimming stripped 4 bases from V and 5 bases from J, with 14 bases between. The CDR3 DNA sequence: TGTGCCAGCAGCCCCGGGGGACAAGCGGAGACCCAGTACTTC. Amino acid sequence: CASSPGGQAETQYF.

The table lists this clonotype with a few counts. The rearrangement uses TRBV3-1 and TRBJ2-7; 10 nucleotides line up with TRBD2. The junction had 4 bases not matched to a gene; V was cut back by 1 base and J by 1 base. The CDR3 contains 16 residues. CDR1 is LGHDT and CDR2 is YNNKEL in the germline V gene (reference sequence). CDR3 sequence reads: CASSQVEREGSYEQYF. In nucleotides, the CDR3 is TGTGCCAGCAGCCAAGTCGAGCGGGAGGGTTCCTACGAGCAGTACTTC.

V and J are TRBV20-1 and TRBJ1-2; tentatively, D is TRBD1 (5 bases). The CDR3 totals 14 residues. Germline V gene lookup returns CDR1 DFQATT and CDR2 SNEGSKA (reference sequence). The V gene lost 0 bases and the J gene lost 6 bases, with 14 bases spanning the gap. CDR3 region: CSAREGTGSDGYTF. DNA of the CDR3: TGCAGTGCTAGAGAGGGGACGGGATCGGATGGCTACACCTTC.